This T cell receptor beta chain originates from a study of PD-1 blockade in classical Hodgkin lymphoma. The V and J ends lost 4 bases and 0 bases, in that order; junction bases with no gene match: 9. CDR1 is SGHRS, CDR2 YFSETQ, per germline. The CDR3 runs 16 residues. Time point meaning: cycle 4 day 1 (C4D1), after more than five weeks of nivolumab. After autologous stem cell transplantation all patients relapsed, and prior brentuximab vedotin exposure differed between cohorts. Produced via immunoSEQ multiplex PCR; TCRdb's table is partial and in-frame only. Of some 93,000 clones in the sample, 78% are singletons; the top ten hold 9.4%.

The receptor comes from a human donor with classical Hodgkin lymphoma. Here the sequenced sample was peripheral blood mononuclear cells (PBMCs), taken before the fourth cycle of nivolumab. This sequence joins TRBV5-1 and TRBJ2-7; TRBD1 agrees at 8 bases. DNA for the CDR3: TGCGCCAGCAGCCTCCGGACAGGGTGGGACTCCTACGAGCAGTACTTC. It translates to CASSLRTGWDSYEQYF.